This T cell receptor beta chain stems from a study of T cell repertoires in cytomegalovirus infection. Study context: Public TCR beta signatures indicated both CMV infection and matching HLA type. General observations from the study: Carriers of CMV and the relevant HLA type were discriminated by public TCR beta frequency. Dominating the ex vivo response were TCR beta clonotypes that were CMV-specific and HLA-C-restricted.

MiXCR, run by TCRdb on the reads, gives a single entry per CDR3 protein. Found here are some 310,000 distinct CDR3 sequences, just under 25% of them singletons; the top ten hold roughly 13%. A word on this clonotype: Its target is unknown.

The CDR3 extends over 15 amino acids. Trimming cost V 5 bases and J 3 bases, with 14 bases left between them. Germline V gene lookup returns CDR1 MNHEY and CDR2 SMNVEV (reference sequence). The rearrangement joins TRBV27 to TRBJ1-5; D unclear. The sequence was collected from a human donor in good health (CMV status not recorded). Some clones in this sample may be carry-over from other donors' samples. The specimen comprised cultured PBMCs, sampled from culture after CMV antigen stimulation. The CDR3 DNA is TGTGCCAGCAGTCGAAGCCCAGAAATCAATCAGCCCCAGCATTTT. As protein: CASSRSPEINQPQHF.